This entry is about one TCR beta chain. Its antigen is unknown. Data came from immunoSEQ multiplex PCR; TCRdb stores just in-frame clones and leaves some out. The sample records 70,000 or so clones, about 90% being singletons. Germline V gene data show CDR1 as MNHNS and CDR2 as SASEGT. CDR3 length equals 14 residues. V was cut by 0 bases and J by 10 bases, with 16 bases left in between. This sample was included in a study of lymphopenia after photon versus proton radiotherapy. Study conclusions and caveats: A bigger post-nadir fall in TCR diversity correlated inversely with survival time in deceased patients. After the lymphocyte nadir, photon-treated repertoires showed oligoclonal expansion, especially of CD8+ Temra cells. Relative stability marked proton patients; photon patients lost diversity and naive cells. Only patients who died were analyzed for survival; proton advantage is unproven.

The sample was peripheral blood, taken from a patient treated with photon-based radiotherapy. This chain joins TRBV6-1 and TRBJ2-7; D is possibly TRBD1 or TRBD2 (5 bases each). The sequence derives from a middle-aged woman with cholangiocarcinoma. DNA of the CDR3: TGTGCCAGCAGTGAAGCGTCCGTTCGGGACGCACAGTACTTC. This sequence encodes CASSEASVRDAQYF.